This T cell receptor beta chain was captured by sequencing in a study of T-cell memory formation after mild COVID-19. General observations from the study: Pre-infection memory contained some responding clones, which suggested that cross-reactive memory had joined.

TCRdb fed the 5' RACE reads into MiXCR, producing one record per CDR3 protein. Of fewer than 600,000 distinct CDR3 sequences listed, approximately 21% are singletons. The germline V and J ends were trimmed by 4 bases and 15 bases, with 20 bases remaining between them. Looked up from germline, CDR1 is SGHKS and CDR2 is YYEKEE (reference sequence). The CDR3 consists of 13 residues. This clonotype has a handful of counts. Its antigen is as yet unknown. What was sequenced was PBMCs or a T cell subset sorted from them (not recorded which). The rearrangement uses TRBV5-5 and TRBJ2-1, with D hard to call. This sequence originates from an adult woman who had mild COVID-19 (a few samples of this study predate the infection). Cell type and time point are not known. The CDR3 DNA sequence: TGTGCCAGCAGCCCTCCCCCCCACCCGGTAGGGTTCTTC. This codes for CASSPPPHPVGFF.